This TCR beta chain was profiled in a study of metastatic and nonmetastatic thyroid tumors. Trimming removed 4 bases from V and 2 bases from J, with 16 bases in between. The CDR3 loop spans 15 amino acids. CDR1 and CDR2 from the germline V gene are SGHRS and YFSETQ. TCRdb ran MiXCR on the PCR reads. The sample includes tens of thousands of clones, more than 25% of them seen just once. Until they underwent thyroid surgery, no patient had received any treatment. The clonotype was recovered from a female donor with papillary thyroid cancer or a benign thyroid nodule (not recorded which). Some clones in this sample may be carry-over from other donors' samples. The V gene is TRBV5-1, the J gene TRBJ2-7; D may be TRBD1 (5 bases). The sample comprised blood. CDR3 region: CASSPTPGKPYEQYF. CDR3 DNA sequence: TGCGCCAGCAGCCCGACTCCAGGGAAACCCTACGAGCAGTACTTC. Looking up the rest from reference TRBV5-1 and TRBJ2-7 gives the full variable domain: KAGVTQTPRYLIKTRGQQVTLSCSPISGHRSVSWYQQTPGQGLQFLFEYFSETQRNKGNFPGRFSGRQFSNSRSEMNVSTLELGDSALYLCASSPTPGKPYEQYFGPGTRLTVT.